This record looks at one T cell receptor beta chain sequence and its context. The authors' processing: Amplification of reference gene primers was used by the study to estimate nucleated cell counts. Produced via immunoSEQ multiplex PCR; TCRdb's table is partial and in-frame only. The DNA gave D and trimming, while V, J and clone size come from that table. This table holds about 140,000 clones, around 83% found once. These data originate in a study of blood T cell repertoires in COVID-19. Looking at the study overall: Samples came from the United States, Italy and Spain, spanning acute and convalescent COVID-19. Sources were T cells, B-cell-depleted T cells, or PBMCs; the material itself was cDNA or gDNA.

J lost 6 bases, V lost 2 bases, and 17 bases had no gene match. From germline, CDR1 is SGHDN and CDR2 FVKESK. This CDR3 is built from 18 residues. The chain links TRBV14 to TRBJ2-7; 9 nucleotides agree with TRBD1. Sequenced input: peripheral blood. The sequence derives from an elderly woman with acute or convalescent COVID-19. In nucleotides, the CDR3 is TGTGCCAGCAGCCAACGGCAAAGAGACCGGGACAGGGCTGGCGAGCAGTACTTC. Protein sequence: CASSQRQRDRDRAGEQYF.